This T cell receptor beta chain appears in the sequencing data of a study of T cell changes during pregnancy in multiple sclerosis. Data came from immunoSEQ multiplex PCR; TCRdb stores just in-frame clones and leaves some out. Of about 100,000 clones in the sample, roughly 92% were seen once. Trimming left V 7 bases short and J 0 bases short, with 10 bases between. Per the germline V gene, CDR1 is MNHEY and CDR2 is SVGAGI. This CDR3 has 15 residues. V is TRBV6-5 and J is TRBJ2-6; the D gene is possibly TRBD1 (5 bases). This clonotype was obtained from a female donor in good health, enrolled as a control in a pregnancy study. The sequencing here drew on peripheral blood, taken in the third trimester of pregnancy. The CDR3 spells CASNPQVSGANVLTF. In DNA, the CDR3 is TGTGCCAGCAATCCACAGGTCTCTGGGGCCAACGTCCTGACTTTC.